Listed here is a single T cell receptor beta chain. The sample originates from a study of blood T cell repertoires in COVID-19. The overall study: Sites in the United States, Italy and Spain provided acute and convalescent COVID-19 samples. Sample material is recorded as cDNA or gDNA derived from T cells, B-cell-depleted T cells, or PBMCs.

In the original analysis: Amplification from reference gene primers served as the basis for estimated nucleated cell counts. The protocol was immunoSEQ multiplex PCR, while the TCRdb copy is restricted to in-frame clones and leaves out a portion. D and trimming were read from the DNA, whereas the V and J calls and clone size are those reported in that table. Of 430,000 or so clones in the sample, more than 75% are singletons; the top ten hold about 2%. Recruitment covered roughly 22 US areas and drew participants whose ages spanned roughly 18 to 100 years. Germline V gene sequence: CDR1 MGHDK, CDR2 SYGVNS. Between the trimmed V and J ends, which lost 0 bases and 6 bases, there was a span of 11 bases. The CDR3 consists of 14 residues.

This TCR derives from a woman in her thirties or forties who had recovered from COVID-19. What was sequenced was PBMCs or T cells enriched from blood (not recorded which). The chain joins TRBV25-1 to TRBJ1-1, with D tentatively TRBD1 (5 bases). Here the CDR3 DNA reads TGTGCCAGCAGTGAATATGCCAGGGCTCCTGAAGCTTTCTTT. It is translated as CASSEYARAPEAFF.